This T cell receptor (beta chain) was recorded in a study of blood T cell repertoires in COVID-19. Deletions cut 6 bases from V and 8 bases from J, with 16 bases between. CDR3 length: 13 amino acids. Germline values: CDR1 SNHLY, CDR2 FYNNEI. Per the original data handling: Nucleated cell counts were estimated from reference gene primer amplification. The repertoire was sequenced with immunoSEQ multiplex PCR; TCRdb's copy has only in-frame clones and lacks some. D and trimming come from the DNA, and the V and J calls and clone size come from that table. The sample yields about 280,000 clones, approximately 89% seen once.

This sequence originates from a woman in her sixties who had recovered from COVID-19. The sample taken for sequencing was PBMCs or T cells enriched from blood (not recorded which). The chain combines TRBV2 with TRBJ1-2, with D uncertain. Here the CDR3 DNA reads TGTGCCAGCAGCATATATGAGGATACAGGCTACACCTTC. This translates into CASSIYEDTGYTF.